This T cell receptor beta chain derives from a study of shared clonotypes between healthy human individuals. Study context: Three plates each covered CD4 naive and memory; CD8 naive two, CD8 memory one.

Notes on the study in general: In the sorted subsets, rarefaction showed sequencing was incomplete despite large depth.

This clone showed up just a few times. Its matching antigen is unknown. The method was immunoSEQ multiplex PCR; TCRdb's version includes in-frame clones alone and lacks a portion of them. The table lists around 700,000 clones, 60% to 80% of them singletons, with 1.8% in the top ten. The trim removed 4 bases at V and 8 bases at J, leaving 5 bases unmatched. There are 12 residues in the CDR3. Germline CDR1 SGDLS, CDR2 YYNGEE. Sample: memory CD4+ T cells sorted from blood. Regarding subset: CD45RA-negative fraction. The J gene is TRBJ1-2, the V gene TRBV9; 7 bases match TRBD1. This clonotype originated in a woman aged 25 to 39 in good health. Here the CDR3 reads CASSNRGGGYTF. In DNA, the CDR3 is TGTGCCAGCAGCAACAGGGGTGGCGGCTACACCTTC.